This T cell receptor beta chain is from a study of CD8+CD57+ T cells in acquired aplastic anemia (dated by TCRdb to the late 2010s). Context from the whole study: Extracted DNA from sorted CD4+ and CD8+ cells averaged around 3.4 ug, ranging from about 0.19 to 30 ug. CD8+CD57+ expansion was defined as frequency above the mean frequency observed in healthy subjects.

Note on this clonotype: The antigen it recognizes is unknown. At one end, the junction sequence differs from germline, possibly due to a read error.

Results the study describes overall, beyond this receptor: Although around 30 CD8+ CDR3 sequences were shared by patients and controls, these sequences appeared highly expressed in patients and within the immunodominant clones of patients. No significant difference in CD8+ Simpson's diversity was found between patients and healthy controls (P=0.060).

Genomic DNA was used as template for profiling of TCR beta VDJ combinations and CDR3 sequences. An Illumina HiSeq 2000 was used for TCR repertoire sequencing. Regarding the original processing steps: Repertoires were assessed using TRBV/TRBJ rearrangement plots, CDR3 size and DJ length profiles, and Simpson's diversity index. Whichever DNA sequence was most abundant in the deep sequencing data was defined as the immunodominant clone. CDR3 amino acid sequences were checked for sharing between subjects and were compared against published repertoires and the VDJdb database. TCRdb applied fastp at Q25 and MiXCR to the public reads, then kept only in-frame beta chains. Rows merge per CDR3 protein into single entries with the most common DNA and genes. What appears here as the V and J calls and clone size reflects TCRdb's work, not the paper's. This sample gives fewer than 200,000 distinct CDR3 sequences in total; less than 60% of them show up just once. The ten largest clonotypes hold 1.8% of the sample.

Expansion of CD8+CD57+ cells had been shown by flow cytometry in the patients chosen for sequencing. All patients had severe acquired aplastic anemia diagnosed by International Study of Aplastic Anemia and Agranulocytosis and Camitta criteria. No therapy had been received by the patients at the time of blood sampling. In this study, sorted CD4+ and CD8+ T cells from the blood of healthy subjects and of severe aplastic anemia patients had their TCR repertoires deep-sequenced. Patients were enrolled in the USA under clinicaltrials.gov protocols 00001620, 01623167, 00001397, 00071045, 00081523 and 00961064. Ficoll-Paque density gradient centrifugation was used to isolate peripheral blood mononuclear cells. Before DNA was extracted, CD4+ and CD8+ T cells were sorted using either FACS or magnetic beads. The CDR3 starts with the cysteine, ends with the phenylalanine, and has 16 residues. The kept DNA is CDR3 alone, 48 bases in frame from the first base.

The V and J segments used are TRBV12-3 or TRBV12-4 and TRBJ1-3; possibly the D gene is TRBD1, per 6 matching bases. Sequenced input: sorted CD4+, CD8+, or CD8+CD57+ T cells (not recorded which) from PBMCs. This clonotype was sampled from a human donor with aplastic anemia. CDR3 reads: CAGSSPGGAQGNTIYF. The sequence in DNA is TGTGCCGGCAGCTCTCCCGGGGGGGCGCAAGGAAACACCATATATTTT.